The rows below give T cell receptor beta chains drawn from one sample of a study of T cell responses to AZD1222 COVID-19 vaccine. TCRdb's table, derived via immunoSEQ multiplex PCR, lists solely in-frame clones and lacks some. The table shows 70,000 to 100,000 clones, with roughly nine tenths occurring only once. The sequenced sample was peripheral blood, obtained 28 days after the second AZD1222 dose. These receptors all stem from an adult who received the AZD1222 COVID-19 vaccine. The CDR3 runs from the conserved cysteine through the conserved F or W. D genes are given only for firm matches. A clone size is listed for some rows: how often the clone was seen (once, few, many), or a class if it is expanded.

NA once TRBJ1-2 TRBV28 CASSLGGMGPYGYTF TGTGCCAGCAGTTTGGGTGGGATGGGACCCTATGGCTACACCTTC
NA NA TRBJ1-2 TRBV4-1 CASSQVGGANYGYTF TGCGCCAGCAGCCAAGTTGGGGGGGCTAACTATGGCTACACCTTC
NA few TRBJ1-2 TRBV5-5 CASSRTGRLDGYTF TGTGCCAGCAGCCGTACGGGACGCTTGGATGGCTACACCTTC
NA NA TRBJ2-7 TRBV30 CAWRGSYGTHSYEQYF TGTGCCTGGAGGGGAAGTTACGGGACCCACTCCTACGAGCAGTACTTC
NA NA TRBJ1-6 TRBV6-5 CASSYTTGSSPLHF TGTGCCAGCAGTTACACCACAGGGTCTTCACCCCTCCACTTT
TRBD1 NA TRBJ2-7 TRBV5-4 CASSLAGTGSGEQYF TGTGCCAGCAGCTTGGCGGGGACAGGATCAGGCGAGCAGTACTTC
NA NA TRBJ2-5 TRBV2 CASSVFGGAGETQYF TGTGCCAGCAGTGTATTTGGGGGGGCTGGGGAGACCCAGTACTTC
TRBD2 NA TRBJ2-5 TRBV9 CASSEGLAGAIQETQYF TGTGCCAGCAGCGAGGGACTAGCGGGGGCCATCCAAGAGACCCAGTACTTC
NA NA TRBJ2-3 TRBV4-2 CASSQDPGTRLWYF TGTGCCAGCAGCCAAGATCCGGGTACTAGATTGTGGTATTTT
NA NA TRBJ1-5 TRBV4-1 CASSQIRQKMPQHF TGCGCCAGCAGCCAAATAAGGCAAAAAATGCCCCAGCATTTT
TRBD1 NA TRBJ1-2 TRBV11-3 CASSLRGQIAAGHYGYTF TGTGCCAGCAGCTTGAGGGGGCAGATAGCCGCCGGACACTATGGCTACACCTTC
NA NA TRBJ2-1 TRBV3-1/TRBV3-2 CASSPLFDNEQFF TGTGCCAGCAGCCCCCTCTTCGACAATGAGCAGTTCTTC
TRBD1 NA TRBJ1-1 TRBV28 CASSLFGQDTEAFF TGTGCCAGCAGTTTATTCGGACAGGACACTGAAGCTTTCTTT
TRBD1 NA TRBJ1-1 TRBV6-2/TRBV6-3 CASSYLTGVSEAFF TGTGCCAGCAGTTACTTAACAGGGGTCTCTGAAGCTTTCTTT
TRBD1 NA TRBJ2-1 TRBV13 CASSSRSGTGKPHESYNEQFF TGTGCCAGCAGCTCTAGGTCTGGGACAGGTAAACCCCATGAATCCTACAATGAGCAGTTCTTC